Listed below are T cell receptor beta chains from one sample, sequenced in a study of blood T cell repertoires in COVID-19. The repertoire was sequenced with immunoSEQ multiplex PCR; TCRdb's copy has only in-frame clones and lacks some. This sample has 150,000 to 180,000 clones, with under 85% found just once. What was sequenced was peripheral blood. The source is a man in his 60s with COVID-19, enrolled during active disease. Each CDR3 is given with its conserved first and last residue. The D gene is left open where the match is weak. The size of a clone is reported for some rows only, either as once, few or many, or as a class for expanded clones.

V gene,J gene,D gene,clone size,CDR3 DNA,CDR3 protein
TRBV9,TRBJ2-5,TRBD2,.,TGTGCCAGCAGCGTAGGTGTTGCTAGCGGACTCCAGGAGACCCAGTACTTC,CASSVGVASGLQETQYF
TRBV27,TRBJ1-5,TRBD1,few,TGTGCCAGCAGTTTTGGACAGGGCAGTCAGCCCCAGCATTTT,CASSFGQGSQPQHF
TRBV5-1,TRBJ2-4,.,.,TGCGCCAGCAGGCCGGGGACTGAAAACATTCAGTACTTC,CASRPGTENIQYF
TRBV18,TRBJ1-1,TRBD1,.,TGTGCCAGCTCACCCGGACAGGGGCACACTGAAGCTTTCTTT,CASSPGQGHTEAFF
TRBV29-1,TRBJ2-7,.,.,TGCAGCGCCTCACAGGCGGACGAGCAGTACTTC,CSASQADEQYF
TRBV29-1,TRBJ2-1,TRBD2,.,TGCAGCTCTGACGGGACTAGCGGGTCGAATGAGCAGTTCTTC,CSSDGTSGSNEQFF
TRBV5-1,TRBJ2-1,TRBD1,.,TGCGCCAGCAGCTTGTCAAGGACAGGGGATAGGAATGAGCAGTTCTTC,CASSLSRTGDRNEQFF
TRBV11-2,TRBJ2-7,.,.,TGTGCCAGCAGCCGACAGACCTACGAGCAGTACTTC,CASSRQTYEQYF
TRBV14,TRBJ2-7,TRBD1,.,TGTGCCAGCAGCTGGACAGGCGATTACTACGAGCAGTACTTC,CASSWTGDYYEQYF
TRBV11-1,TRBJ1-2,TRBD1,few,TGTGCCAGCAGCTTAGCCGGACAGGGGGCTTATGGCTACACCTTC,CASSLAGQGAYGYTF
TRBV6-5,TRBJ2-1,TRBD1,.,TGTGCCAGCAGTTGGACGTCCAGGGGGACCTACAATGAGCAGTTCTTC,CASSWTSRGTYNEQFF
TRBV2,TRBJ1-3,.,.,TGTGCCAGCTACCCCGGGGGTACTGGAAACACCATATATTTT,CASYPGGTGNTIYF
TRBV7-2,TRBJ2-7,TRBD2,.,TGTGCCAGCAGCTTAGCGCCGGGGGGGCAGTACTTC,CASSLAPGGQYF
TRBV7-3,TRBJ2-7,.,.,TGTGCCAGCAGCCTCCAACGCGGGACAGCCCACTACGAGCAGTACTTC,CASSLQRGTAHYEQYF